The rows below give T cell receptor beta chains drawn from one sample of a study of beta chain features in type 1 diabetes. TCRdb's table, derived via immunoSEQ multiplex PCR, lists solely in-frame clones and lacks some. The sample lists hundreds of thousands of clones; 15% to 19% were seen once. The sequenced material came from naive CD4+ T cells from blood. The receptors were sampled from a man in his late teens or twenties in good health. The CDR3 runs from the conserved cysteine through the conserved F or W. The order of the fields is CDR3 DNA, CDR3 protein, V gene, D gene, clone size, J gene. D genes are given only for firm matches. The size field is filled for only some rows; it gives once, few, many or a size class.

TGTGCCAGCAGCTTGGCTAGCGGGGGACCCTACGAGCAGTACTTC CASSLASGGPYEQYF TRBV7-2 TRBD2 few TRBJ2-7
TGCAGCGTTGGATCTTTGCGGGGACTAGCGGGAGATCGGGCCCCAGATACGCAGTATTTT CSVGSLRGLAGDRAPDTQYF TRBV29-1 TRBD2 NA TRBJ2-3
TGTGCCAGCAGCACCGCCCTTGGAGATACGCAGTATTTT CASSTALGDTQYF TRBV7-2 NA few TRBJ2-3
TGTGCCTGGAGTGTACAAGGGCTTGGAGGAAACACCATATATTTT CAWSVQGLGGNTIYF TRBV30 NA few TRBJ1-3
TGCGCCAGCAGCCCGGCGGGAGGTACAGATACGCAGTATTTT CASSPAGGTDTQYF TRBV5-1 TRBD2 few TRBJ2-3
TGTGCCAGCAGGTCCGGGACAGGGGTTTCAGGGGCCAACGTCCTGACTTTC CASRSGTGVSGANVLTF TRBV28 TRBD1 few TRBJ2-6
TGCGCCAGCAGCCAAGCACGGGACTACCGAGGTAATGAGCAGTTCTTC CASSQARDYRGNEQFF TRBV4-1 TRBD2 NA TRBJ2-1
TGCGCCAGCAGCCAATGGCAGGGTGTCTCCTACGAGCAGTACTTC CASSQWQGVSYEQYF TRBV4-3 NA NA TRBJ2-7
TGTGCCAGCAGCTTTAGCGGGGTCCACGAGCAGTACTTC CASSFSGVHEQYF TRBV7-3 TRBD2 NA TRBJ2-7
TGTGCCAGCTCCTTTAACTACGAGCAGTACTTC CASSFNYEQYF TRBV27 NA few TRBJ2-7
TGCAGCGTATCCGGGACAGGGGTGAACACTGAAGCTTTCTTT CSVSGTGVNTEAFF TRBV29-1 TRBD1 few TRBJ1-1
TGTGCCAGCTCACGCGGGACCGCTGACCTTCAGCCCCAGCATTTT CASSRGTADLQPQHF TRBV18 NA few TRBJ1-5
TGCGCCAGCAGAGCCCCCTCCTACTTTGGAAACACCATATATTTT CASRAPSYFGNTIYF TRBV5-1 NA few TRBJ1-3
TGTGCCAGCAGCGCCCCTGCGGGGGGAGTAGGCGAGCAGTACTTC CASSAPAGGVGEQYF TRBV5-4 TRBD2 few TRBJ2-7
TGTGCCAGCAGCCCTGACCGCGGGGCGGAGACCCAGTACTTC CASSPDRGAETQYF TRBV7-3 NA NA TRBJ2-5
TGTGCCAGCAGCGTTCTATGGACGAGCGAGCAGTACTTC CASSVLWTSEQYF TRBV9 NA few TRBJ2-7
TGCGCCAGCAGCTTAACGGCGAATGAGCAGTTCTTC CASSLTANEQFF TRBV5-1 NA few TRBJ2-1
TGTGCCAGCAGCTTGGATACCTCTGGGGCCAACGTCCTGACTTTC CASSLDTSGANVLTF TRBV7-2 NA NA TRBJ2-6
TGTGCCAGCAGTCCACGAGTGGTATCCGGGGTTTATGGCTACACCTTC CASSPRVVSGVYGYTF TRBV27 NA few TRBJ1-2
TGCGCCAGCACCAACCGACTAGCGGATTCCCTTAATGAGCAGTTCTTC CASTNRLADSLNEQFF TRBV5-1 TRBD2 few TRBJ2-1
TGTGCCAGTAGCCTACTAGCGGGAGCCGCCGGGGAGCTGTTTTTT CASSLLAGAAGELFF TRBV19 TRBD2 few TRBJ2-2
TGTGCCAGCAGCTTAGTCCGAATTCCGGGACCCACAGATACGCAGTATTTT CASSLVRIPGPTDTQYF TRBV7-8 NA few TRBJ2-3
TGCAGTGCAGAACATGCAGGGGGCCTGACTTTC CSAEHAGGLTF TRBV20-1 TRBD1 NA TRBJ2-6
TGTGCCAGCAGTTTTGAGGAGACGATCTATGGCTACACCTTC CASSFEETIYGYTF TRBV28 NA NA TRBJ1-2
TGTGCCAGCAGCGTTAGGGGTGACAGGGCCACCGGGGAGCTGTTTTTT CASSVRGDRATGELFF TRBV9 TRBD1 NA TRBJ2-2
TGCAGTGCGCCTAAGAGTGGCTACACCTTC CSAPKSGYTF TRBV20-1 NA NA TRBJ1-2
TGTGCCAGCAGTCAGGACAGGGTGGGTCAAGAGACCCAGTACTTC CASSQDRVGQETQYF TRBV28 TRBD1 NA TRBJ2-5
TGTGCCAGCAGCTTAGGGCGGGGCACAGATACGCAGTATTTT CASSLGRGTDTQYF TRBV11-3 NA NA TRBJ2-3
TGTGCCAGCAGCAAGACAGGGGTTGACTCACCCCTCCACTTT CASSKTGVDSPLHF TRBV7-2 TRBD1 NA TRBJ1-6
TGTGCCAGCAGCTTAGTGCGGCAGGATAATTCACCCCTCCACTTT CASSLVRQDNSPLHF TRBV11-1 NA NA TRBJ1-6
TGTGCCAGCAGCCCGGGGGGTTACGAGCAGTACTTC CASSPGGYEQYF TRBV7-2 TRBD2 NA TRBJ2-7
TGCGCCAGCAGCAAACTAGCGAAGGGCTACAATGAGCAGTTCTTC CASSKLAKGYNEQFF TRBV5-1 TRBD2 many TRBJ2-1
TGTGCCAGCAGCGTAGGTGGGGGCCAGGACACTGAAGCTTTCTTT CASSVGGGQDTEAFF TRBV9 NA few TRBJ1-1
TGTGCCAGCAGCGAACAGGGTTTCACTGAAGCTTTCTTT CASSEQGFTEAFF TRBV9 NA few TRBJ1-1
TGCGCCAGCAGCTTGGAGCGAGGACTCAGGACCTATGGCTACACCTTC CASSLERGLRTYGYTF TRBV5-1 NA few TRBJ1-2
TGTGCCAGCAGCACCCCGGGACGCCCCTACAATGAGCAGTTCTTC CASSTPGRPYNEQFF TRBV5-4 NA few TRBJ2-1
TGTGCCAGCAGCCCTCGGACGGGAAACTATGGCTACACCTTC CASSPRTGNYGYTF TRBV9 NA NA TRBJ1-2
TGTGCCAGCAGTGAACCCGGGGAAGGCACAGATACGCAGTATTTT CASSEPGEGTDTQYF TRBV6-1 NA few TRBJ2-3
TGTGCCAACGCTCCCGCCAGGGGGAGAGAGACCCAGTACTTC CANAPARGRETQYF TRBV10-3 TRBD1 NA TRBJ2-5
TGTGCCAGCAGCTTAGCGGCCCCAGTGAAGCTGTTTTTT CASSLAAPVKLFF TRBV7-9 NA NA TRBJ2-2
TGCGCCAGCAGCTCTTACAGGGACACGAACACCGGGGAGCTGTTTTTT CASSSYRDTNTGELFF TRBV5-1 NA NA TRBJ2-2